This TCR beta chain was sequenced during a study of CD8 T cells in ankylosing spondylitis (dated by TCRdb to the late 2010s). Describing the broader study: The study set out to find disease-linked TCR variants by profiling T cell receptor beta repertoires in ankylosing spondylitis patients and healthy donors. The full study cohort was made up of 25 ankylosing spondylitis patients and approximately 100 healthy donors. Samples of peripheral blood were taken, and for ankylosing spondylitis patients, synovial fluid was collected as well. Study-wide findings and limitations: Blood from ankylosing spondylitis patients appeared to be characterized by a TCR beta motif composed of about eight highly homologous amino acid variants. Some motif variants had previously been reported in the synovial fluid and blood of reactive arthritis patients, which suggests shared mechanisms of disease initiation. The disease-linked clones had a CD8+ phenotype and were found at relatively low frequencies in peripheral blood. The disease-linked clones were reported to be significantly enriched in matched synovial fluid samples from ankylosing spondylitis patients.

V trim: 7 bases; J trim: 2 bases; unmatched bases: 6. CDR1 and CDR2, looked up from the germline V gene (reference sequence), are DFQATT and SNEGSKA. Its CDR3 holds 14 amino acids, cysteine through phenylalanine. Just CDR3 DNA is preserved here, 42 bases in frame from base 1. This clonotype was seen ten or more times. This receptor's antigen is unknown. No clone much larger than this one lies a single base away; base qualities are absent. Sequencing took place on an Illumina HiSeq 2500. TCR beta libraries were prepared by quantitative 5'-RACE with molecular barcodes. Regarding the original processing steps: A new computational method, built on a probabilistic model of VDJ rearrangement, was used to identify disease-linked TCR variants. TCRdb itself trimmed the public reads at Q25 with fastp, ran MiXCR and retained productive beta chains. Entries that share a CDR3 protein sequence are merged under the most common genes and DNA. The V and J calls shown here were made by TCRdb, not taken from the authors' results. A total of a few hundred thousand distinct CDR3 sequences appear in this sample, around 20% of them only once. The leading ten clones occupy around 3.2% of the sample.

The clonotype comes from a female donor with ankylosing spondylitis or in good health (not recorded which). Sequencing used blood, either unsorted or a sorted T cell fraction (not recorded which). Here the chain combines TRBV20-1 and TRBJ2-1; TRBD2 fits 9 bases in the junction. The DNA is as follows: TGCAGTGTTAGGGCGGGAGGGCCCTACAATGAGCAGTTCTTC. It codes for CSVRAGGPYNEQFF.